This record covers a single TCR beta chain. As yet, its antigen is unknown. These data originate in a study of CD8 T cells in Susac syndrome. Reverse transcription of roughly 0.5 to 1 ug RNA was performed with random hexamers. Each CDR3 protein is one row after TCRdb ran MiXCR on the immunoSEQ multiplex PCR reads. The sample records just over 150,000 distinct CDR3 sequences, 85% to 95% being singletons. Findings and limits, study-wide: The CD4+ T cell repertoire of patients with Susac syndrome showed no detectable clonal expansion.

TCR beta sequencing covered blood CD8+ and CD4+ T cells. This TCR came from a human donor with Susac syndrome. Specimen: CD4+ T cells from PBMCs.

CDR3 residues: CASIARASGELFF. CDR3 DNA: TGTGCCAGCATAGCCAGGGCATCCGGGGAGCTGTTTTTT. The chain couples TRBV2 to TRBJ2-2, with D tentatively TRBD1 (5 bases). Germline V gives CDR1 SNHLY, CDR2 FYNNEI. Trimming cost V 7 bases and J 6 bases, with 12 bases left between them. The length of the CDR3 is 13 residues.